This T cell receptor (beta chain) was retrieved from a study of blood T cell repertoires in COVID-19. Whole-study context: Samples representing acute and convalescent COVID-19 were sourced from the United States, Italy and Spain.

Using immunoSEQ multiplex PCR, the repertoire was profiled, and TCRdb retains in-frame clones only, with some absent. The sample includes 200,000 to 250,000 clones, 80% to 90% of them seen just once. Germline CDR1 is DFQATT and CDR2 is SNEGSKA (reference sequence). With 3 bases clipped from V and 2 bases from J, the junction kept 7 bases outside the gene matches. The CDR3 loop spans 15 amino acids. This clone has a single count. The source is a man in his fifties or sixties with acute or convalescent COVID-19. This chain links TRBV20-1 with TRBJ1-5, with TRBD1 matching over 7 bases. Material: peripheral blood. This CDR3 is CSASSPTGGNQPQHF. The CDR3 coding sequence is TGCAGTGCTAGTTCCCCCACAGGGGGCAATCAGCCCCAGCATTTT.